This T cell receptor beta chain was identified during a study of tissue T cells after allogeneic stem cell transplantation. CDR1 and CDR2 (germline): MNHEY, SMNVEV (reference sequence). The V and J ends lost 1 base and 5 bases respectively, with 6 bases between them. The CDR3 has 13 residues. Generated by immunoSEQ multiplex PCR, the TCRdb table keeps only in-frame clones and is missing some. The profile covers fewer than 30,000 clones, with more than 60% appearing a single time and approximately 8% taken by the ten largest. Notes on the study in general: Shared clones across patients were few; motif clustering revealed tissue-specific shared signatures.

Concerning this clone: Its antigen is currently unknown.

Specimen: tissue from the ileum, collected at autopsy. The gene calls are TRBV27 and TRBJ1-5; no definite D call. The source is an older female donor with lung cancer. CDR3 nucleotide sequence: TGTGCCAGCAGTTTATACGGATATCAGCCCCAGCATTTT. Protein: CASSLYGYQPQHF.